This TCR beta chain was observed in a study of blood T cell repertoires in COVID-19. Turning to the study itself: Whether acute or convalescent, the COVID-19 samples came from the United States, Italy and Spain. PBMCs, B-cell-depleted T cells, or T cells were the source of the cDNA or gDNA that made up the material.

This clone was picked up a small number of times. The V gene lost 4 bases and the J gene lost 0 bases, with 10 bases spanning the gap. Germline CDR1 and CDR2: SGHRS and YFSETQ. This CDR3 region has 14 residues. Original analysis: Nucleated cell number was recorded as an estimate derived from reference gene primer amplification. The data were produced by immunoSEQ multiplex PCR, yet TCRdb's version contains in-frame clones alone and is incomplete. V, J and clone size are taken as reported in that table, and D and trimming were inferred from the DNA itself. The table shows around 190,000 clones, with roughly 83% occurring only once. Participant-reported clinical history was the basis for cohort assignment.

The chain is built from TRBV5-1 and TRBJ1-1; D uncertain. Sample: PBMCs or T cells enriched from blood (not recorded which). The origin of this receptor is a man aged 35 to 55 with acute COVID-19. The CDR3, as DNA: TGCGCCAGCAGCAAGAGGTTTATGAACACTGAAGCTTTCTTT. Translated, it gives CASSKRFMNTEAFF.